The clone carrying this T cell receptor beta chain was observed at least ten times. Its specificity is not known. Orbital computed tomography, together with clinical symptoms, serum thyroxine, TRAb and thyroid ultrasound, was used for diagnosis. PBMCs were obtained from roughly 9.5 ml of fresh peripheral blood. Amplification targeted the TCR beta CDR3 regions, with RNA transcripts as the source material. The first round was an RT-PCR with HTBI primers, and the second round was a multiplex PCR. One entry per CDR3 protein, called by TCRdb with MiXCR from the multiplex PCR reads. In the table there are around 470,000 distinct CDR3 sequences, roughly 14% of which are singletons. This sample is drawn from a study of Graves' ophthalmopathy and Graves' hyperthyroidism. Study-wide findings and caveats: In blood appeared most of the expanded thyroid clonotypes whose frequency exceeded 0.001.

This CDR3 region has 13 residues. The germline V and J ends were trimmed by 3 bases and 5 bases, with 10 bases remaining between them. Germline loops: CDR1 LGHDT, CDR2 YNNKEL (reference sequence). The source of this sequence is a woman aged 25 to 45 with Graves' ophthalmopathy. What was sequenced was blood. The chain carries TRBV3-1 and TRBJ2-5; D may be TRBD1 (6 bases). CDR3 in amino acids: CASSHTGLETQYF. The CDR3 nucleotides are TGTGCCAGCAGCCACACAGGGCTGGAGACCCAGTACTTC.